Each of the 27 T cell receptor beta chains below was sequenced from the same sample in a study of T cells expressing NK-cell markers. TCRdb re-called the 5' RACE reads and catalogs CDR3 proteins one per entry, DNA excluded. This table lists around 260,000 distinct CDR3 sequences. Material: blood T cells: a sorted CD56 or NKG2C T cell subset, CD4+ or CD8+ T cells, or bulk PBMC T cells (not recorded which). These receptor sequences come from a woman between 18 and 69 years old in good health.

This sequence joins TRBV7-9 and TRBJ1-1; the D call from TCRdb, TRBD1, cannot be confirmed without DNA. Germline V gene data show CDR1 as SEHNR and CDR2 as FQNEAQ (reference sequence). CDR3 length: 14 residues. The CDR3 protein is CASSPTGLATEAFF.

The chain recombines TRBV7-9 with TRBJ2-7. The germline gives CDR1 SEHNR, CDR2 FQNEAQ (reference sequence). This CDR3 region has 12 residues. CDR3 in amino acids: CASSMATYEQYF.

The chain joins TRBV10-3 to TRBJ2-5; without DNA, the TCRdb call of TRBD1 cannot be checked. The CDR3 is 12 amino acids. Per the germline V gene, CDR1 is ENHRY and CDR2 is SYGVKD. The chain's CDR3 is CAISTGVETQYF.

J is TRBJ2-1 and V is TRBV7-8; without DNA, the TCRdb call of TRBD2 cannot be checked. CDR3 length: 15 amino acids. Germline V gives CDR1 SGHVS, CDR2 FQNEAQ. CDR3 sequence reads: CVSSSHSGTYNEQFF.

V is TRBV12-3 or TRBV12-4 and J is TRBJ2-5; TCRdb gives TRBD1 as the D gene, but with no DNA this cannot be confirmed. This CDR3 region has 12 residues. The CDR3 loop reads CASSWGGETQYF.

This rearrangement joins TRBV6-5 to TRBJ1-2; TCRdb gives TRBD1 as the D gene, but with no DNA this cannot be confirmed. Germline lookup yields CDR1 MNHEY and CDR2 SVGAGI. The CDR3 has 13 residues. The CDR3 loop reads CASSYSGPVGYTF.

This chain links TRBV11-2 with TRBJ2-1; the TRBD1 assignment by TCRdb is unverifiable without DNA. The CDR3 spans 19 residues. Germline V gene data show CDR1 as SGHAT and CDR2 as FQNNGV. The CDR3 here is CASSLETGANARPYNEQFF. Filled out from reference TRBV11-2 and TRBJ2-1, the complete variable domain reads EAGVAQSPRYKIIEKRQSVAFWCNPISGHATLYWYQQILGQGPKLLIQFQNNGVVDDSQLPKDRFSAERLKGVDSTLKIQPAKLEDSAVYLCASSLETGANARPYNEQFFGPGTRLTVL.

V is TRBV5-6 and J is TRBJ1-2; TCRdb designates TRBD1, a call that cannot be tested without DNA. This CDR3 is 13 amino acids long. In germline, CDR1 is SGHDT, CDR2 YYEEEE. The CDR3 reads CASSQGLHYGYTF. The complete variable domain, with remaining parts taken from reference TRBV5-6 and TRBJ1-2, reads DAGVTQSPTHLIKTRGQQVTLRCSPKSGHDTVSWYQQALGQGPQFIFQYYEEEERQRGNFPDRFSGHQFPNYSSELNVNALLLGDSALYLCASSQGLHYGYTFGSGTRLTVV.

The chain combines TRBV6-1 with TRBJ2-3. CDR3 length equals 14 residues. CDR1 is MNHNS and CDR2 is SASEGT in the germline V gene. CDR3 in amino acids: CASSEPGLRDTQYF.

The CDR3 region is CASSLKLSGVYDSGANVLTF. The chain is built from TRBV5-6 and TRBJ2-6; the TCRdb D gene call, TRBD1, has no DNA to confirm it. Germline V gives CDR1 SGHDT, CDR2 YYEEEE. CDR3 size: 20 residues.

The CDR3 reads CASRGDGEMDGYTF. The chain uses TRBV2 and TRBJ1-2; TCRdb reports TRBD1, a call that lacks DNA to check it against. From germline, CDR1 is SNHLY and CDR2 FYNNEI. This CDR3 is built from 14 residues.

The chain is built from TRBV7-2 and TRBJ2-7; TCRdb selects TRBD1, and the lack of DNA leaves this call unchecked. The length of the CDR3 is 16 residues. Germline CDR1 reads SGHTA; CDR2 reads FQGNSA. CDR3 sequence reads: CASSLGGGIESYEQYF.

The V gene is TRBV14, the J gene TRBJ1-1. Germline V gene lookup returns CDR1 SGHDN and CDR2 FVKESK. The CDR3 runs to 17 residues. This CDR3 is CASSIWGGQVSNTEAFF.

The rearrangement joins TRBV12-3 or TRBV12-4 to TRBJ1-2; TCRdb names TRBD1, which stays unverified in the absence of DNA. The CDR3 runs 14 residues. CDR3 residues: CASSKTQGTYGYTF.

The chain combines TRBV4-1 with TRBJ2-5. The CDR3 extends over 17 amino acids. Germline CDR1 is MGHRA and CDR2 is YSYEKL. The CDR3 loop is CASSQVDLGFRRETQYF.

J is TRBJ2-1 and V is TRBV11-2; TCRdb's D gene call, TRBD2, goes unchecked for lack of DNA. The CDR3 extends over 15 amino acids. Germline V gives CDR1 SGHAT, CDR2 FQNNGV. CDR3 sequence: CASSAGTHKDNEQFF.

The J gene is TRBJ2-4, the V gene TRBV7-9; TCRdb proposes TRBD1, but this gene call is untestable without DNA. Germline V gene sequence: CDR1 SEHNR, CDR2 FQNEAQ (reference sequence). This CDR3 region has 14 residues. The CDR3 spells CASSPQTGSNIQYF.

This clonotype is labeled medium-sized based on frequency. The J gene is TRBJ2-3, the V gene TRBV11-1; TCRdb's D call, TRBD2, is unchecked because there is no DNA. Germline lookup yields CDR1 SGHAT and CDR2 FQDESV (reference sequence). CDR3 length equals 18 residues. The CDR3 loop reads CASSHPPPLAGGEGTQYF.

The chain combines TRBV5-1 with TRBJ2-7; the TRBD1 assignment by TCRdb is unverifiable without DNA. CDR3 length: 12 amino acids. CDR1 is SGHRS, CDR2 YFSETQ, per germline. The CDR3 region is CASSWEGYEQYF.

The chain is built from TRBV29-1 and TRBJ2-5; the D call from TCRdb, TRBD2, cannot be confirmed without DNA. The CDR3 totals 14 residues. Germline CDR1 SQVTM, CDR2 ANQGSEA. CDR3 sequence reads: CSVVPGGQRETQYF.

The V gene is TRBV12-3 or TRBV12-4, the J gene TRBJ1-2; the TRBD1 assignment by TCRdb is unverifiable without DNA. The CDR3 has 13 amino acids. The CDR3 region is CASTPGGFYGYTF.

V and J are TRBV20-1 and TRBJ1-6; TCRdb's assignment of TRBD1 cannot be checked, as there is no DNA. Germline CDR1 reads DFQATT; CDR2 reads SNEGSKA (reference sequence). The CDR3 is 17 amino acids. CDR3 protein: CSARDTSRGNYNSPLHF.

The genes are TRBV5-1 and TRBJ2-1; TCRdb's D gene call, TRBD1, goes unchecked for lack of DNA. This CDR3 is built from 14 residues. Germline CDR1 and CDR2: SGHRS and YFSETQ. CDR3 residues: CASSLGGEYNEQFF. Full variable domain (remainder filled in from reference TRBV5-1 and TRBJ2-1): KAGVTQTPRYLIKTRGQQVTLSCSPISGHRSVSWYQQTPGQGLQFLFEYFSETQRNKGNFPGRFSGRQFSNSRSEMNVSTLELGDSALYLCASSLGGEYNEQFFGPGTRLTVL.

The chain carries TRBV5-1 and TRBJ2-7; the TCRdb call, TRBD1, lacks DNA for checking. The CDR3 length is 12 residues. Germline V lookup: CDR1 SGHRS, CDR2 YFSETQ. CDR3: CASSGRTYEQYF.

The CDR3 is CASSPSWSSYNEQFF. The chain recombines TRBV18 with TRBJ2-1. The CDR3 spans 15 residues. Looked up from germline, CDR1 is KGHSH and CDR2 is LQKENI.

The J gene is TRBJ2-1, the V gene TRBV5-1; the TRBD2 assignment by TCRdb is unverifiable without DNA. Per germline, CDR1 SGHRS and CDR2 YFSETQ. The CDR3 sequence is 16 residues long. The CDR3 is CASSLARGVEPNEQFF.

This rearrangement joins TRBV6-5 to TRBJ2-1; absent DNA, TCRdb's TRBD2 call cannot be checked. CDR3 size: 16 residues. Germline-derived CDR1 and CDR2 are MNHEY and SVGAGI. This CDR3 reads CASSYYSPVRADEQFF.